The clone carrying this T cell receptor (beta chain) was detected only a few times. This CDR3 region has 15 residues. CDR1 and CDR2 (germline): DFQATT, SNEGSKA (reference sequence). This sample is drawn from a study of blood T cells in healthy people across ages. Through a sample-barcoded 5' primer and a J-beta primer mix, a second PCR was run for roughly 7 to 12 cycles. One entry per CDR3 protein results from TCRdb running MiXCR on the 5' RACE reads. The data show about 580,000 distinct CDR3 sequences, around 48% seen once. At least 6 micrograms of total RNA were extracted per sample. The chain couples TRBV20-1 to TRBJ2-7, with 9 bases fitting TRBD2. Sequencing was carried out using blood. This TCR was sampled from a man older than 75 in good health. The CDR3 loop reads CSPLIPASGEYEQYF. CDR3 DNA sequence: TGCAGCCCTCTAATCCCGGCTAGCGGGGAATACGAGCAGTACTTC.